These 17 T cell receptor beta chains share one sample of origin, sequenced in a study of cytomegalovirus exposure and HLA in healthy donors. With 60 Vbeta and 13 Jbeta primers, the PCR was carried out. Assay used: immunoSEQ multiplex PCR; TCRdb lists only in-frame clones, some missing. The sample holds over 100,000 clones, more than 60% seen once. Source material: PBMCs. The receptors here all came from a man aged 35-49 years in good health and CMV-seropositive.

This rearrangement joins TRBV7-2 to TRBJ1-4; the D is unclear. Germline V gives CDR1 SGHTA, CDR2 FQGNSA. Deletions cut 5 bases from V and 0 bases from J, with 13 bases between. The CDR3 has 16 amino acids. CDR3 protein: CASSPPGYATNEKLFF. Written as DNA, the CDR3 is TGTGCCAGCAGCCCTCCGGGGTATGCAACTAATGAAAAACTGTTTTTT.

V gene TRBV4-3 combines with J gene TRBJ1-4; 9 bases are shared with TRBD1. Germline V gene sequence: CDR1 LGHNA, CDR2 YSLEER. V lost 4 bases, J lost 4 bases, and 4 bases stayed unmatched. The CDR3 sequence is 15 residues long. Written as DNA, the CDR3 is TGCGCCAGCAGCCCCCCGGGACAGGGTAATGAAAAACTGTTTTTT. Its translation: CASSPPGQGNEKLFF.

The chain uses TRBV19 and TRBJ1-3, with 7 bases fitting TRBD1. V lost 5 bases, J lost 0 bases, and 1 base stayed unmatched. Germline CDR1 LNHDA, CDR2 SQIVND (reference sequence). The CDR3 has 14 residues. The CDR3 bases are TGTGCCAGTAGTGGGACAGTCTCTGGAAACACCATATATTTT. Protein product: CASSGTVSGNTIYF.

The rearrangement joins TRBV5-1 to TRBJ2-3; 11 bases are a match to TRBD2. Germline CDR1 is SGHRS and CDR2 is YFSETQ. V was clipped by 2 bases and J by 6 bases; unmatched bases: 14. CDR3 length: 18 amino acids. The CDR3 nucleotides are TGCGCCAGCAGCTTTCCTCTGAGTCTAGCGGGAGGTAGGGATACGCAGTATTTT. As protein: CASSFPLSLAGGRDTQYF.

The chain couples TRBV19 to TRBJ2-7; 8 nucleotides match TRBD1. After removal of 3 bases from V and 0 bases from J, the junction contained 4 bases not matched to a gene. Germline values: CDR1 LNHDA, CDR2 SQIVND (reference sequence). CDR3 length: 15 residues. The CDR3 reads CASSMSRGLSYEQYF. CDR3 sequence (DNA): TGTGCCAGTAGTATGTCCAGGGGGCTCTCCTACGAGCAGTACTTC.

This sequence joins TRBV21-1 and TRBJ1-3. TRBV21-1 is assigned pseudogene status. The CDR3 totals 16 residues. Here the CDR3 reads CASSNGGLFSGNTIYF. CDR3 bases: TGTGCCAGCAGCAATGGCGGCCTGTTTTCTGGAAACACCATATATTTT.

In the case of this clone: A read error may account for a junction end that differs from germline. J is TRBJ2-5 and V is TRBV7-7, with D perhaps matching TRBD1 (6 bases). The germline CDR1 and CDR2 sequences are SSHAT and FNYEAQ (reference sequence). This CDR3 region has 16 residues. CDR3 sequence reads: CASSLNDAIQGETQYF. Here the CDR3 DNA reads TGTGCTAGCAGCCTCAACGACGCAATTCAGGGGGAGACCCAGTACTTC.

About this clone: Likely a read error: the CDR3 ends without its conserved phenylalanine or tryptophan. This chain uses TRBV7-2 with TRBJ1-2, with 7 nucleotides matching TRBD1. CDR1 is SGHTA and CDR2 is FQGNSA in the germline V gene. This CDR3 comprises 14 residues. The J segment lost 5 bases and the V segment lost 5 bases, leaving 8 bases of the junction unmatched. CDR3 loop: CASSPGDSAYGYTL. CDR3 nucleotides: TGTGCCAGCAGCCCTGGGGACAGCGCATATGGCTACACCCTC.

The chain recombines TRBV19 with TRBJ1-5; D may be TRBD1 (5 bases). The V gene's germline CDR1 is LNHDA and CDR2 SQIVND (reference sequence). The germline V and J ends were trimmed by 4 bases and 5 bases, with 21 bases remaining between them. This CDR3 has 17 amino acids. The DNA of the CDR3 is TGTGCCAGTAGTAAAGGAACAGGTCTGGGTGACTATCAGCCCCAGCATTTT. This gives the protein CASSKGTGLGDYQPQHF.

To note about this clone: Other DNA sequences in the sample encode the same CDR3. V and J are TRBV6-5 and TRBJ1-3; a weak D match, TRBD1 (5 bases). Trimming shortened V by 1 base and J by 4 bases, and 14 bases separated the two germline ends. The germline CDR1 and CDR2 sequences are MNHEY and SVGAGI. The CDR3 is made up of 16 amino acids. The CDR3 here is CASSYLGGSTGNTIYF. In nucleotides, the CDR3 is TGTGCCAGCAGTTACTTGGGGGGAAGTACAGGAAACACCATATATTTT.

This clone came up a few times. The chain joins TRBV29-1 to TRBJ2-5; the D is unclear. The DNA end lines up better with TRBJ2-7; the J call may be wrong. This CDR3 is 12 amino acids long. Germline CDR1 is SQVTM and CDR2 is ANQGSEA. In DNA form, the CDR3 reads TGCAGCGTTGAATTAACAGCCTACGAGCAGTACTTC. Protein sequence: CSVELTAYEQYF.

The chain employs TRBV5-4 and TRBJ2-1; tentative D call: TRBD2 (6 bases). Germline CDR1 is SGHNT and CDR2 is YYREEE (reference sequence). CDR3 size: 14 residues. The V end lost 2 bases, the J end lost 8 bases, and 14 bases lay between the germline ends. The CDR3 reads CASSLLTSRDEQFF. The CDR3 nucleotides are TGTGCCAGCAGCTTACTGACTAGTCGGGATGAGCAGTTCTTC.

This clone has more than one count but fewer than ten. The chain carries TRBV7-9 and TRBJ1-2, with TRBD1 as a possible D gene (6 bases). Trimming cost V 2 bases and J 4 bases, with 17 bases left between them. This CDR3 comprises 16 residues. The V gene's germline CDR1 is SEHNR and CDR2 FQNEAQ (reference sequence). DNA for the CDR3: TGTGCCAGCAGCTTATTCGGCGGGGGCGCATCCTATGGCTACACCTTC. Residues: CASSLFGGGASYGYTF.

In its sample, this clone was seen a few times. The chain carries TRBV5-6 and TRBJ1-1; D is undetermined. The CDR3 spans 14 residues. Germline CDR1 reads SGHDT; CDR2 reads YYEEEE. The V end lost 2 bases, the J end lost 3 bases, and 11 bases lay between the germline ends. In nucleotides, the CDR3 is TGTGCCAGCAGCTTCGGGGTTCACGACACTGAAGCTTTCTTT. Its translation: CASSFGVHDTEAFF.

The rearrangement joins TRBV5-1 to TRBJ2-5; the match to TRBD2 covers 12 bases. Germline V gives CDR1 SGHRS, CDR2 YFSETQ. The CDR3 has 16 residues. Losses at the gene ends were 0 bases for V and 5 bases for J; bases not matched to a gene: 5. The CDR3, as DNA: TGCGCCAGCAGCTTGGGATGGACTAGCGGGACTGAGACCCAGTACTTC. Translating gives CASSLGWTSGTETQYF.

The V gene is TRBV5-1, the J gene TRBJ2-7; D is possibly TRBD2 (5 bases). From germline, CDR1 is SGHRS and CDR2 YFSETQ. Trimming removed 5 bases at V and 0 bases at J, with 15 bases between. The CDR3 consists of 15 residues. CDR3 sequence (DNA): TGCGCCAGCAGAGATGTCCCTGGGAGCTCCTACGAGCAGTACTTC. It specifies CASRDVPGSSYEQYF.

This clone appeared a few times. The chain has TRBV11-2 and TRBJ2-7; 8 positions agree with TRBD2. Germline CDR1 SGHAT, CDR2 FQNNGV. Unmatched junction bases numbered 4, after V lost 0 bases and J lost 6 bases. This CDR3 region has 14 residues. CDR3 loop: CASSLDPGTSEQYF. In nucleotides, the CDR3 is TGTGCCAGCAGCTTAGATCCCGGGACTAGCGAGCAGTACTTC.